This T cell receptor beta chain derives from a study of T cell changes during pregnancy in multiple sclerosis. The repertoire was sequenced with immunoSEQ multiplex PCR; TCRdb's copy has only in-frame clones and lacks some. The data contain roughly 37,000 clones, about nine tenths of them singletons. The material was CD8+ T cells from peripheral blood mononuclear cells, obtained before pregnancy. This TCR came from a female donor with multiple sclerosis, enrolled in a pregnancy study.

DNA of the CDR3: TGTGCCAGCAGCCAAACAGGGTTTCAGCCCCAGCATTTT. Its protein product is CASSQTGFQPQHF. The V gene is TRBV14, the J gene TRBJ1-5, with D perhaps TRBD1 (6 bases). The CDR3 has 13 residues. CDR1 and CDR2 (germline): SGHDN, FVKESK. Trimming shortened V by 2 bases and J by 6 bases, and 8 bases separated the two germline ends.